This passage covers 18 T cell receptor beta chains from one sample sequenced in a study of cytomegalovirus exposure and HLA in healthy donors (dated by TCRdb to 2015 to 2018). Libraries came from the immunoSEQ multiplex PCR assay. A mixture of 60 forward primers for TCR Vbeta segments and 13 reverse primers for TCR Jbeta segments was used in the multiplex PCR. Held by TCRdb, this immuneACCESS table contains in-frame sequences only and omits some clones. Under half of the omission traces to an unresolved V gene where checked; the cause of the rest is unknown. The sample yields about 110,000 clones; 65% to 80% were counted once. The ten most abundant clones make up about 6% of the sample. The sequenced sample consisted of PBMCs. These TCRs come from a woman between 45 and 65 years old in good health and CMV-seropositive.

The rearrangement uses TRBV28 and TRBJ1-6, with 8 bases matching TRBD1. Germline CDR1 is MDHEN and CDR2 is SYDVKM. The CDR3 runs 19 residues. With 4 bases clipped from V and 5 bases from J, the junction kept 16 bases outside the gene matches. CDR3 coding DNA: TGTGCCAGCAGTTGTTACCTGGACAGGGAAATTGAGGATAATTCACCCCTCCACTTT. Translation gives CASSCYLDREIEDNSPLHF.

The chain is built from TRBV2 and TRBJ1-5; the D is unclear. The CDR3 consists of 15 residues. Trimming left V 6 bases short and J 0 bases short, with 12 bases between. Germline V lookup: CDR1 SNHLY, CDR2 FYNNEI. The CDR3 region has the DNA TGTGCCAGCAGGGGTCCAGCGTATAGCAATCAGCCCCAGCATTTT. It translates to CASRGPAYSNQPQHF.

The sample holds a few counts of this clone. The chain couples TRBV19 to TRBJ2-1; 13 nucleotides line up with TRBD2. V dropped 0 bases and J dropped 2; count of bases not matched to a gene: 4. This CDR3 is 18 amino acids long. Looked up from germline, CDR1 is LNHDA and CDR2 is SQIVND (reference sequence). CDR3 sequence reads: CASSIDSGLAGTYNEQFF. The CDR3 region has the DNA TGTGCCAGTAGTATAGATTCGGGACTAGCGGGGACCTACAATGAGCAGTTCTTC.

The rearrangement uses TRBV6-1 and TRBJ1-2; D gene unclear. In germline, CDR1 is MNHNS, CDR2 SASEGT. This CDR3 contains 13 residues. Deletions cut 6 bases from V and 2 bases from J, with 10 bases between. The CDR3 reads CASSDLRNYGYTF. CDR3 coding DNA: TGTGCCAGCAGCGATCTACGGAACTATGGCTACACCTTC.

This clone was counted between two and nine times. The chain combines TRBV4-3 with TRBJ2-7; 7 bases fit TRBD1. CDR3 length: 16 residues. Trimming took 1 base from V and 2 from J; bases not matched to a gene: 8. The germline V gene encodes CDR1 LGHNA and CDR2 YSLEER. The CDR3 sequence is CASSQGIGQDPYEQYF. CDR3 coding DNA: TGCGCCAGCAGCCAAGGGATAGGACAGGACCCCTACGAGCAGTACTTC.

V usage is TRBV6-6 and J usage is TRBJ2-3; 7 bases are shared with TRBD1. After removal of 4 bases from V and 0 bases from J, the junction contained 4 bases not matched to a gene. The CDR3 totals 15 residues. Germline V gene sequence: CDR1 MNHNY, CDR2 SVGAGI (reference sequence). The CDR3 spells CASSSPGQSTDTQYF. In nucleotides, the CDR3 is TGTGCCAGCAGTTCACCGGGACAGAGCACAGATACGCAGTATTTT.

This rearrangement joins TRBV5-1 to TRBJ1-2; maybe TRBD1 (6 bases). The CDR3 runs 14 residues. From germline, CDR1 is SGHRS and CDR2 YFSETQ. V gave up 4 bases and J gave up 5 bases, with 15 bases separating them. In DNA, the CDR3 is TGCGCCAGCAGCGCCCAAGGACAGAGTTATGGCTACACCTTC. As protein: CASSAQGQSYGYTF. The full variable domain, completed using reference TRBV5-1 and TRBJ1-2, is KAGVTQTPRYLIKTRGQQVTLSCSPISGHRSVSWYQQTPGQGLQFLFEYFSETQRNKGNFPGRFSGRQFSNSRSEMNVSTLELGDSALYLCASSAQGQSYGYTFGSGTRLTVV.

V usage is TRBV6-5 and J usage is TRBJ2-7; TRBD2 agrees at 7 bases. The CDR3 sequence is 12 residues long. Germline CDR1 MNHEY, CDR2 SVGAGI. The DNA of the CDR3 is TGTGGTGCCGGGGGGAGTGGATCCGAGCAGTACTTC. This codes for CGAGGSGSEQYF.

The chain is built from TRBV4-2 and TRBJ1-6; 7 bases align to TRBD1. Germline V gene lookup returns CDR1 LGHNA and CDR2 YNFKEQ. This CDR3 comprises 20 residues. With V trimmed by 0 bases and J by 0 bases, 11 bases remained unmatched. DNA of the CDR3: TGTGCCAGCAGCCAAGACCCGACAGGGCGCATAGGCTCCTATAATTCACCCCTCCACTTT. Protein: CASSQDPTGRIGSYNSPLHF.

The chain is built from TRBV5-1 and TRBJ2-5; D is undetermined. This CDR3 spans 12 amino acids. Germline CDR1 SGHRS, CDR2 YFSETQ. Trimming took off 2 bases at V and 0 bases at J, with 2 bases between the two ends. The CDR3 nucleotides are TGCGCCAGCAGCTTCAACCAAGAGACCCAGTACTTC. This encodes CASSFNQETQYF.

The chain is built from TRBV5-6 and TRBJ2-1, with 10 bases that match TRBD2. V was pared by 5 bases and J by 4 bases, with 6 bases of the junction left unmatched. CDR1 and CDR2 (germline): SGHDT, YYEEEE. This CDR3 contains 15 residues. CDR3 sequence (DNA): TGTGCCAGCAGTAGCGGGGGGACCATTTACAATGAGCAGTTCTTC. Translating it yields CASSSGGTIYNEQFF.

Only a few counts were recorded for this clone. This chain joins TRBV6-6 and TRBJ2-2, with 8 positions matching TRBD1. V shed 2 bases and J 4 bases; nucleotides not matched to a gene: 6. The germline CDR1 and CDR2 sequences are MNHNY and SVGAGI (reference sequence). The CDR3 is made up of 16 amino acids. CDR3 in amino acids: CASSYADRGRTGELFF. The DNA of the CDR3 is TGTGCCAGCAGTTACGCAGACAGGGGTCGCACCGGGGAGCTGTTTTTT.

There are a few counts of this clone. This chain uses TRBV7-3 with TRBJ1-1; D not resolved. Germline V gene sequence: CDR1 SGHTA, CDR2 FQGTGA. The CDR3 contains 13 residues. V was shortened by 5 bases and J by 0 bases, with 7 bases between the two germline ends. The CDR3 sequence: CASSLQMNTEAFF. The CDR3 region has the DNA TGTGCCAGCAGCCTGCAGATGAACACTGAAGCTTTCTTT.

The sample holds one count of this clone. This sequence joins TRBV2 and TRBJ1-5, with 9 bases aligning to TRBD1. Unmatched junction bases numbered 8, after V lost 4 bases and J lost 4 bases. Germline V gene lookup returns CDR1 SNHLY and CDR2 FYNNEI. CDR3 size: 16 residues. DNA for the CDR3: TGTGCCAGCAGTGGCCCCGGGACAGGGATTAATCAGCCCCAGCATTTT. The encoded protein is CASSGPGTGINQPQHF.

In DNA form, the CDR3 reads TGTGCCAGCAGTTTTCCTCCGGGACAACAGTTCTTC. This gives the protein CASSFPPGQQFF. The rearrangement joins TRBV28 to TRBJ2-1, with D possibly being TRBD1 (6 bases). CDR1 MDHEN and CDR2 SYDVKM come from the germline V gene. V was pared by 3 bases and J by 13 bases, with 13 bases between. The CDR3 is 12 amino acids.

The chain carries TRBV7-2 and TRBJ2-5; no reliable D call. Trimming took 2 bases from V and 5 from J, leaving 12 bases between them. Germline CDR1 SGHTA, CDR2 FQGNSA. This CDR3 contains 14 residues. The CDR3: CASSLPPRRETQYF. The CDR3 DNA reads TGTGCCAGCAGCTTACCTCCTAGACGGGAGACCCAGTACTTC.

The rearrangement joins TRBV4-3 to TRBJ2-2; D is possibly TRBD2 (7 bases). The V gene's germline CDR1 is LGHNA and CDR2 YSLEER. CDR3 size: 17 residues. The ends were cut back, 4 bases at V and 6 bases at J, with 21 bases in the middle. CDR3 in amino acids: CASSLGGWGGASGELFF. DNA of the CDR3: TGCGCCAGCAGCCTGGGAGGTTGGGGGGGGGCGTCCGGGGAGCTGTTTTTT.

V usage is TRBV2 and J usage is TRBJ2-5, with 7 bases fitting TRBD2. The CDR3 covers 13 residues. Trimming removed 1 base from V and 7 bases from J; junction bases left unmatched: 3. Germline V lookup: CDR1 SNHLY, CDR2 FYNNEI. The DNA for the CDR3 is TGTGCCAGCAGTGAAGGGGAGGGACTGACCCAGTACTTC. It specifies CASSEGEGLTQYF.